Each of the 20 T cell receptor beta chains below was sequenced from the same sample in a study of T cell clonality in common variable immunodeficiency. Antigens of these TCRs are unknown. Overall study findings and caveats: Common variable immunodeficiency TCR beta sequences reportedly had fewer deletions and N-nucleotide insertions.

The method was immunoSEQ multiplex PCR; TCRdb's version includes in-frame clones alone and lacks a portion of them. This sample comprises tens of thousands of clones, none seen once only. Sequencing was performed on peripheral blood mononuclear cells. The origin of the receptors is a human donor with common variable immunodeficiency.

Details on this clone: The read terminates 3 residues before the CDR3 end, so the remaining end is supplied by the germline J gene. This chain uses TRBV19 with TRBJ1-2, with 7 bases lining up with TRBD1. This CDR3 has 17 amino acids. Germline V gene sequence: CDR1 LNHDA, CDR2 SQIVND (reference sequence). The V segment lost 2 bases and the J segment 1 base; nucleotides outside the gene matches: 10. The part of the CDR3 DNA that was read is TGTGCCAGTAGTATAAACCCCGGGACAGTCCTTAACTATGGC. It codes for CASSINPGTVLNYG. The full-length CDR3 reads as CASSINPGTVLNYGYTF.

This clone has a count of ten or more. The observed sequence ends 3 residues before the CDR3 terminus, with the missing tail filled in from the germline J gene. The chain is built from TRBV6-4 and TRBJ2-7, with D possibly being TRBD2 (6 bases). CDR1 and CDR2 from the germline V gene are MRHNA and SNTAGT. This CDR3 contains 14 residues. Trimming left V 11 bases short and J 0 bases short, with 17 bases between. The CDR3 loop is CAARGLASSYEQYF. Partial CDR3 DNA: TGTGCCGCTCGTGGGCTAGCGAGCTCCTACGAG.

This clone was detected many times. The CDR3 end falls 3 residues outside the read, so it is completed with the germline J gene. The gene calls are TRBV2 and TRBJ2-1; TRBD2 is a possible D gene (5 bases). The CDR3 loop spans 15 amino acids. The ends were cut back, 6 bases at V and 5 bases at J, with 17 bases in the middle. Germline CDR1 is SNHLY and CDR2 is FYNNEI. The sequenced CDR3 bases are TGTGCCAGCAGATGGACTGAAGCCCAAAACAATGAG. Protein: CASRWTEAQNNE. The entire CDR3 protein is CASRWTEAQNNEQFF. The full variable domain, completed using reference TRBV2 and TRBJ2-1, is EPEVTQTPSHQVTQMGQEVILRCVPISNHLYFYWYRQILGQKVEFLVSFYNNEISEKSEIFDDQFSVERPDGSNFTLKIRSTKLEDSAMYFCASRWTEAQNNEQFFGPGTRLTVL.

This clone was seen repeatedly, ten times or more. The read ends 3 residues before the CDR3 terminus; that terminus is restored from the germline J gene. This rearrangement joins TRBV30 to TRBJ1-2; 9 bases are a match to TRBD1. Trimming took 3 bases from V and 4 from J; bases not matched to a gene: 9. Per germline, CDR1 GTSNPN and CDR2 SVGIG (reference sequence). The CDR3 contains 15 residues. CDR3 loop: CAWSPHRGRVYGYTF. CDR3 bases read: TGTGCCTGGAGCCCTCACAGGGGGCGCGTCTATGGC.

This clone was picked up many times. The CDR3 end is not reached by the read, which stops 3 residues before it; the germline J gene fills it in. The genes are TRBV18 and TRBJ2-7; D might be TRBD1 (5 bases). The CDR3 runs to 14 residues. The germline gives CDR1 KGHSH, CDR2 LQKENI. V was pared by 3 bases and J by 2 bases, with 11 bases between. The sequenced CDR3 bases are TGTGCCAGCTCACCTGCAGGGCGACCCTACGAG. Its translation: CASSPAGRPYE. The entire CDR3 protein is CASSPAGRPYEQYF.

This clone was observed many times. The read halts 3 residues ahead of the CDR3 end, with the missing end drawn from the germline J gene. The chain combines TRBV7-2 with TRBJ2-1; TRBD2 agrees at 15 bases. Germline trimming cut 6 bases from V and 9 bases from J; bases unmatched to any gene: 6. The germline V gene encodes CDR1 SGHTA and CDR2 FQGNSA. This CDR3 region has 15 residues. CDR3 sequence reads: CASRRTSGGGSEQFF. The covered CDR3 bases are TGTGCCAGCAGGCGGACTAGCGGGGGGGGGAGTGAG.

This clone occurred many times. The sequence runs out 3 residues before the end of the CDR3; the remainder is reconstructed from the germline J gene. The chain couples TRBV19 to TRBJ2-2, with D perhaps TRBD2 (6 bases). The CDR3 loop spans 14 amino acids. Germline CDR1 is LNHDA and CDR2 is SQIVND (reference sequence). With 3 bases removed from V and 4 bases from J, the gap between germline ends came to 9 bases. CDR3 residues: CASSIGGVTGELFF. The CDR3 bases that were read are TGTGCCAGTAGTATCGGGGGAGTCACCGGGGAG. Full variable domain (rest looked up from reference TRBV19 and TRBJ2-2): DGGITQSPKYLFRKEGQNVTLSCEQNLNHDAMYWYRQDPGQGLRLIYYSQIVNDFQKGDIAEGYSVSREKKESFPLTVTSAQKNPTAFYLCASSIGGVTGELFFGEGSRLTVL.

Only a few counts were recorded for this clone. Coverage ceases 3 residues before the CDR3 finishes, and the germline J gene fills in the end. The J gene is TRBJ2-3, the V gene TRBV5-1; 12 bases line up with TRBD2. The V segment lost 2 bases and the J segment 6 bases; nucleotides outside the gene matches: 13. Germline lookup yields CDR1 SGHRS and CDR2 YFSETQ. The length of the CDR3 is 18 residues. The chain's CDR3 is CASSFATSGRSAGDTQYF. The CDR3 DNA, read in part, is TGCGCCAGCAGCTTCGCCACTAGCGGGAGGAGTGCGGGGGATACG.

In this sample, this clone turned up many times. Sequencing ends 3 residues short of the CDR3 end; the germline J gene provides the rest. The genes are TRBV7-9 and TRBJ2-1; 9 bases align to TRBD2. CDR3 length equals 15 residues. Trimming removed 5 bases from V and 6 bases from J; junction bases left unmatched: 8. The germline V gene encodes CDR1 SEHNR and CDR2 FQNEAQ (reference sequence). The part of the CDR3 DNA that was read is TGTGCCAGCAGCGTCGGGACTAGCCTGTCCAATGAG. Translation gives CASSVGTSLSNE. The entire CDR3 sequence reads CASSVGTSLSNEQFF. The entire variable domain, with the rest obtained from reference TRBV7-9 and TRBJ2-1, is as follows: DTGVSQNPRHKITKRGQNVTFRCDPISEHNRLYWYRQTLGQGPEFLTYFQNEAQLEKSRLLSDRFSAERPKGSFSTLEIQRTEQGDSAMYLCASSVGTSLSNEQFFGPGTRLTVL.

This clone was seen a handful of times. The sequence runs out 3 residues before the end of the CDR3; the remainder is reconstructed from the germline J gene. This sequence joins TRBV19 and TRBJ2-7, with 7 bases that match TRBD1. CDR1 is LNHDA, CDR2 SQIVND, per germline (reference sequence). The CDR3 is made up of 15 amino acids. The ends lost 1 base at V and 1 base at J; junction bases unmatched: 4. The DNA read from the CDR3 is TGTGCCAGTAGTATAGGAGGACAGGTGTCCTACGAG. This codes for CASSIGGQVSYE. The full-length CDR3 reads as CASSIGGQVSYEQYF.

This clone was recorded at least ten times. The read terminates 3 residues before the CDR3 end, so the remaining end is supplied by the germline J gene. The chain has TRBV6-1 and TRBJ1-1; perhaps TRBD1 as D (5 bases). Between the trimmed V and J ends, which lost 3 bases and 3 bases, there was a span of 11 bases. CDR3 size: 14 residues. The germline V gene has CDR1 MNHNS and CDR2 SASEGT. The CDR3 is CASSEEGPYTEAFF. CDR3 bases read: TGTGCCAGCAGTGAGGAGGGGCCTTACACTGAA.

This clone was seen ten or more times. The read falls 3 residues short of the CDR3 end, and the missing part is taken from the germline J gene. V is TRBV5-1 and J is TRBJ2-5; 7 bases match TRBD1. This CDR3 comprises 14 residues. Germline V CDR1 and CDR2: SGHRS, YFSETQ. With V trimmed by 4 bases and J by 0 bases, 3 bases remained unmatched. CDR3 bases read: TGCGCCAGCAGCCGGGACAGCAACCAAGAGACC. Translating it yields CASSRDSNQET. The whole CDR3 reads CASSRDSNQETQYF. The entire variable domain, with the rest obtained from reference TRBV5-1 and TRBJ2-5, is as follows: KAGVTQTPRYLIKTRGQQVTLSCSPISGHRSVSWYQQTPGQGLQFLFEYFSETQRNKGNFPGRFSGRQFSNSRSEMNVSTLELGDSALYLCASSRDSNQETQYFGPGTRLLVL.

This clone is labeled as medium-sized. The missing CDR3 end, 3 residues past where the read stops, is filled in from the germline J gene. V gene TRBV20-1 combines with J gene TRBJ2-1; 13 positions match TRBD2. Germline V gene sequence: CDR1 DFQATT, CDR2 SNEGSKA (reference sequence). The CDR3 extends over 15 amino acids. V trimming: 5 bases; J trimming: 7 bases; junction bases outside the gene matches: 8. CDR3 sequence: CSARKGTSGTNEQFF. CDR3 bases read: TGCAGTGCTCGCAAGGGGACTAGCGGGACTAATGAG.

This clone has at least ten counts. The read stops 3 residues short of the end of the CDR3; the missing end is completed from the germline J gene. This rearrangement joins TRBV7-8 to TRBJ1-1; D is perhaps TRBD1 (6 bases). The germline V gene encodes CDR1 SGHVS and CDR2 FQNEAQ. Trimming shortened V by 5 bases and J by 1 base, and 11 bases separated the two germline ends. The CDR3 runs to 14 residues. The CDR3 spells CASSHQGWNTEAFF. CDR3 DNA (partial): TGTGCCAGCAGCCACCAGGGGTGGAACACTGAA.

This clone showed up many times. The CDR3 extends 3 residues past the end of the read, so its final part is completed from the germline J gene. The chain has TRBV5-4 and TRBJ2-3; 9 bases align to TRBD2. The V gene end was trimmed by 3 bases and the J gene end by 4 bases; junction bases not matched to a gene: 9. The germline V gene encodes CDR1 SGHNT and CDR2 YYREEE (reference sequence). The CDR3 contains 16 residues. The chain's CDR3 is CASSSLGGRVADTQYF. The sequenced part of the CDR3 DNA is TGTGCCAGCAGCTCCCTCGGCGGGAGGGTGGCAGATACG.

Comment on this clone: The read stops 3 residues short of the end of the CDR3; the missing end is completed from the germline J gene. The J gene is TRBJ2-2, the V gene TRBV2; D ambiguous. Germline-derived CDR1 and CDR2 are SNHLY and FYNNEI. The CDR3 runs 16 residues. Between the trimmed V and J ends, which lost 6 bases and 0 bases, there was a span of 14 bases. The CDR3 here is CASRRMGSPNTGELFF. CDR3 DNA (partial): TGTGCCAGCAGGCGAATGGGCAGCCCGAACACCGGGGAG.

Remarks on this clone: The read halts 3 residues ahead of the CDR3 end, with the missing end drawn from the germline J gene. The V gene is TRBV19, the J gene TRBJ1-6; weak D call: TRBD1 (5 bases). Between the trimmed V and J ends, which lost 7 bases and 10 bases, there was a span of 17 bases. Germline V CDR1 and CDR2: LNHDA, SQIVND (reference sequence). This CDR3 has 14 residues. The CDR3 loop is CASKEVGVSSPLHF. The CDR3 bases that were read are TGTGCCAGTAAGGAGGTAGGGGTAAGCTCACCC.

In regard to this clone: Sequencing ends 3 residues short of the CDR3 end; the germline J gene provides the rest. The chain links TRBV2 to TRBJ2-4, with TRBD2 identical over 8 bases. After removal of 7 bases from V and 0 bases from J, the junction contained 5 bases not matched to a gene. CDR1 SNHLY and CDR2 FYNNEI come from the germline V gene. CDR3 length: 15 amino acids. The sequenced part of the CDR3 DNA is TGTGCCAGCAACCGACTAGCGTTAGCCAAAAACATT. This encodes CASNRLALAKNI. In full, the CDR3 is CASNRLALAKNIQYF.

Only a few counts were recorded for this clone. The chain's CDR3 is CASSPDRVLSKNIQYF. CDR3 bases read: TGTGCCAGCTCACCAGACAGGGTTTTATCCAAAAACATT. The rearrangement links TRBV18 to TRBJ2-4, with TRBD1 identical over 7 bases. With the read ending 3 residues before the CDR3 end, the germline J gene is used to fill in that end. The CDR3 runs to 16 residues. CDR1 is KGHSH, CDR2 LQKENI, per germline. With V trimmed by 2 bases and J by 2 bases, 6 bases remained unmatched.

With regard to this clone: The CDR3 end falls 3 residues outside the read, so it is completed with the germline J gene. V gene TRBV6-1 combines with J gene TRBJ2-7; TRBD1 matches 9 bases. Per the germline V gene, CDR1 is MNHNS and CDR2 is SASEGT. The length of the CDR3 is 15 residues. The trim removed 3 bases at V and 5 bases at J, leaving 8 bases unmatched. The CDR3 bases that were read are TGTGCCAGCAGTGATGGGGGACAGGGTCGAAACGAG. Protein sequence: CASSDGGQGRNE. The whole CDR3 sequence reads CASSDGGQGRNEQYF.